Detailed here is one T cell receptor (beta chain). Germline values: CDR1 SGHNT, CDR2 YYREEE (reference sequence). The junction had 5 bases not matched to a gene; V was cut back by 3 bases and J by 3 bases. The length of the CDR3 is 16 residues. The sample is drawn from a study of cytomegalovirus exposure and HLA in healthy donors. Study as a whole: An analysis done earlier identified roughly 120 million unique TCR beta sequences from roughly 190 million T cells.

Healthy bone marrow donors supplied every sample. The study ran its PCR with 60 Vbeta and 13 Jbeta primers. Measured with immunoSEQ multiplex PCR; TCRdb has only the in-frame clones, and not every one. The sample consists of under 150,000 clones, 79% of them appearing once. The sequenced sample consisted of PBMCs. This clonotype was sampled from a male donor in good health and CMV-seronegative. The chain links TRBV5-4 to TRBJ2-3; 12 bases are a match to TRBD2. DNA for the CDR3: TGTGCCAGCAGCTCCCCGACTAGCGGGGGTACAGATACGCAGTATTTT. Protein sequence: CASSSPTSGGTDTQYF.